Listed here are 13 T cell receptor beta chains from one sample, sequenced in a study of early T cells in non-severe SARS-CoV-2 infection. TCRdb re-called the 5' RACE reads with MiXCR, one entry per CDR3 protein. The data hold 25,000 to 30,000 distinct CDR3 sequences, with roughly 5% observed a single time. The sequenced material came from whole blood. The receptors derive from an adult who was a healthcare worker with PCR-confirmed SARS-CoV-2 infection or an uninfected control (not recorded which).

In this sample, this clonotype turned up many times. V is TRBV6-1 and J is TRBJ2-5; 10 bases align to TRBD2. Trimming took 6 bases from V and 0 from J; bases not matched to a gene: 4. The CDR3 is 15 residues long. CDR1 is MNHNS, CDR2 SASEGT, per germline. The CDR3 nucleotides are TGTGCCAGCAGCCAGACTAGCGGGTACCAAGAGACCCAGTACTTC. Protein sequence: CASSQTSGYQETQYF.

The chain joins TRBV24-1 to TRBJ2-4; TRBD1 matches at 7 bases. The CDR3 is made up of 17 amino acids. Germline CDR1 reads KGHDR; CDR2 reads SFDVKD. Losses at the gene ends were 2 bases for V and 3 bases for J; bases not matched to a gene: 9. The CDR3 nucleotides are TGTGCCACCAGTGATTGGGGGAGACAGGGCGGCAAAAACATTCAGTACTTC. It codes for CATSDWGRQGGKNIQYF.

There are a few counts of this clonotype. The chain joins TRBV20-1 to TRBJ2-3, with D perhaps TRBD2 (6 bases). With 1 base removed from V and 3 bases from J, the gap between germline ends came to 11 bases. The CDR3 is 14 amino acids. Germline V gene lookup returns CDR1 DFQATT and CDR2 SNEGSKA (reference sequence). The CDR3 DNA reads as TGCAGTGCTAGAGTTAGCCGGGAGACAGATACGCAGTATTTT. Residues: CSARVSRETDTQYF.

This clonotype turned up a few times. The chain has TRBV27 and TRBJ1-6; weak D call: TRBD1 (5 bases). This CDR3 has 14 residues. Trimming took off 6 bases at V and 7 bases at J, with 13 bases between the two ends. Germline assignment: CDR1 MNHEY and CDR2 SMNVEV (reference sequence). CDR3 bases: TGTGCCAGCAGGGATTCCGGGGGGAATTCACCCCTCCACTTT. Its translation is CASRDSGGNSPLHF.

This clonotype has a count of ten or more. This chain joins TRBV7-9 and TRBJ1-1; D not certain. Trimming stripped 2 bases from V and 14 bases from J, with 15 bases between. Germline V gene sequence: CDR1 SEHNR, CDR2 FQNEAQ (reference sequence). There are 12 residues in the CDR3. The CDR3 DNA sequence: TGTGCCAGCAGCTTACTTCCCGGCGGCCCGTTCTTT. Translation gives CASSLLPGGPFF.

The table lists this clonotype with many counts. The chain has TRBV9 and TRBJ2-1; 10 bases line up with TRBD2. V was pared by 0 bases and J by 5 bases, with 5 bases of the junction left unmatched. The CDR3 covers 16 residues. Germline V gives CDR1 SGDLS, CDR2 YYNGEE. This CDR3 reads CASSVVGLAGDNEQFF. The CDR3 DNA follows: TGTGCCAGCAGCGTAGTAGGCCTAGCGGGGGACAATGAGCAGTTCTTC.

The V gene is TRBV10-2, the J gene TRBJ1-6; D unclear. Trimming cost V 0 bases and J 1 base, with 10 bases left between them. This CDR3 has 17 residues. CDR1 WSHSY and CDR2 SAAADI come from the germline V gene. The CDR3 is CASSESKHSSYNSPLHF. DNA for the CDR3: TGCGCCAGCAGTGAGTCGAAACATTCATCCTATAATTCACCCCTCCACTTT.

This clonotype was counted many times. The junction does not match germline at one end; this may be a read error. The chain links TRBV7-9 to TRBJ2-1, with 11 bases matching TRBD2. This CDR3 is built from 12 residues. Per germline, CDR1 SEHNR and CDR2 FQNEAQ (reference sequence). The CDR3 region is CASGGIVDEQFF. The CDR3 DNA sequence: TGCGCTAGCGGGGGGATTGTGGATGAGCAGTTCTTC.

Ten or more counts support this clonotype. V and J are TRBV7-8 and TRBJ2-5; TRBD2 matches 9 bases. Germline values: CDR1 SGHVS, CDR2 FQNEAQ. The CDR3 runs to 15 residues. The trim removed 3 bases at V and 1 base at J, leaving 3 bases unmatched. CDR3 DNA sequence: TGTGCCAGCAGCTTGGGCGGGGGGGCCCAAGAGACCCAGTACTTC. It encodes CASSLGGGAQETQYF.

The chain uses TRBV29-1 and TRBJ2-7; D remains unclear. The V gene lost 6 bases and the J gene lost 1 base, with 7 bases spanning the gap. Germline assignment: CDR1 SQVTM and CDR2 ANQGSEA. The CDR3 has 11 residues. This CDR3 is CSVEISYEQYF. The DNA of the CDR3 is TGCAGCGTCGAAATATCCTACGAGCAGTACTTC.

The table lists this clonotype with many counts. The CDR3 bases are TGCGCCAGCAGCCCCGGACTAGCGGGGGGACTCTACGAGCAGTACTTC. This codes for CASSPGLAGGLYEQYF. The chain joins TRBV5-1 to TRBJ2-7, with TRBD2 matching over 14 bases. V was pared by 4 bases and J by 3 bases, with 6 bases of the junction left unmatched. Per the germline V gene, CDR1 is SGHRS and CDR2 is YFSETQ. The CDR3 runs 16 residues.

The sample holds many counts of this clonotype. This chain connects TRBV20-1 to TRBJ2-7; 8 bases line up with TRBD1. CDR3 length equals 13 residues. Losses at the gene ends were 5 bases for V and 2 bases for J; bases not matched to a gene: 5. Germline CDR1 DFQATT, CDR2 SNEGSKA (reference sequence). As DNA, the CDR3 is TGCAGTGCTCTAGGACAGGGAACCTACGAGCAGTACTTC. As protein: CSALGQGTYEQYF.

This clonotype was counted at least ten times. V usage is TRBV10-2 and J usage is TRBJ2-1; 8 nucleotides line up with TRBD2. This CDR3 comprises 16 residues. Germline V gene data show CDR1 as WSHSY and CDR2 as SAAADI. V was clipped by 3 bases and J by 7 bases; unmatched bases: 11. The CDR3 loop is CASSERVRGVENEQFF. The CDR3 nucleotides read TGCGCCAGCAGTGAAAGGGTGCGGGGGGTAGAAAATGAGCAGTTCTTC.